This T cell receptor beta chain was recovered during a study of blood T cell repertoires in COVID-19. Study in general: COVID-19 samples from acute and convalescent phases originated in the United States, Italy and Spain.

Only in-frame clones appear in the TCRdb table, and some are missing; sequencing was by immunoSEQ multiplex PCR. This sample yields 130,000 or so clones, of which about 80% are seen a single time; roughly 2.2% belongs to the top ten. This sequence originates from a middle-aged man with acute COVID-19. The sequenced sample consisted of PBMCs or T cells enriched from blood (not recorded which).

The CDR3 region is CASSAQGVYEQFF. The CDR3 nucleotides read TGTGCCAGCAGCGCACAGGGGGTCTATGAGCAGTTCTTC. The chain employs TRBV7-3 and TRBJ2-1; 8 nucleotides align to TRBD1. This CDR3 contains 13 residues. The germline V gene has CDR1 SGHTA and CDR2 FQGTGA. V shed 5 bases and J 8 bases; nucleotides not matched to a gene: 5.